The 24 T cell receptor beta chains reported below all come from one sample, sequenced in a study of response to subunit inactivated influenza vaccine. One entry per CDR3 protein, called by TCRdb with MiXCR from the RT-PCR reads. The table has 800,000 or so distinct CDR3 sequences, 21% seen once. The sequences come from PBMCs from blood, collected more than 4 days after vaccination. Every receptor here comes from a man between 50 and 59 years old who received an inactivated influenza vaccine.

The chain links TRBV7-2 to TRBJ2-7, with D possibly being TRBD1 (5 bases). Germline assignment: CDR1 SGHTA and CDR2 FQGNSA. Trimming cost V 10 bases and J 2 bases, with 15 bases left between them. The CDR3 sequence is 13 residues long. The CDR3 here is CATCMVGAYEQYF. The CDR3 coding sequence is TGTGCCACCTGTATGGTAGGGGCCTACGAGCAGTACTTC.

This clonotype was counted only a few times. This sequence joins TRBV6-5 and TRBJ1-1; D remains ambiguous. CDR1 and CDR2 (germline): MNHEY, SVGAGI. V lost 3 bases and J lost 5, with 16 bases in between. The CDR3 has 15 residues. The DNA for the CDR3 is TGTGCCAGCAGTTATGGCAGGCTGATGGGGACTGAAGCTTTCTTT. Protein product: CASSYGRLMGTEAFF.

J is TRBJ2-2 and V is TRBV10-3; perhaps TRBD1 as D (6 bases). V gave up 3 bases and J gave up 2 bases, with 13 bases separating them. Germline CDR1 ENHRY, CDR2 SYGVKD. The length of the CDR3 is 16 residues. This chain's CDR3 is CAISDRTGTNTGELFF. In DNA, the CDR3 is TGTGCCATCAGTGACCGAACAGGGACCAACACCGGGGAGCTGTTTTTT.

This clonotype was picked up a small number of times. CDR3 amino acids: CASSARGLNEKLFF. The CDR3 DNA reads TGTGCCAGCAGCGCCAGGGGGCTTAATGAAAAACTGTTTTTT. V is TRBV7-2 and J is TRBJ1-4; 8 nucleotides align to TRBD1. Per germline, CDR1 SGHTA and CDR2 FQGNSA. The junction had 3 bases not matched to a gene; V was cut back by 5 bases and J by 4 bases. The CDR3 is 14 residues long.

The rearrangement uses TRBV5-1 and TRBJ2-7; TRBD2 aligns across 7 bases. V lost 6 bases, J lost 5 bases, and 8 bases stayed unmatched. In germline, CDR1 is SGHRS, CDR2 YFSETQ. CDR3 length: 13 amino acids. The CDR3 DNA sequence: TGCGCCAGCAAAGATAGCGGGCTCGACGAGCAGTACTTC. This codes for CASKDSGLDEQYF.

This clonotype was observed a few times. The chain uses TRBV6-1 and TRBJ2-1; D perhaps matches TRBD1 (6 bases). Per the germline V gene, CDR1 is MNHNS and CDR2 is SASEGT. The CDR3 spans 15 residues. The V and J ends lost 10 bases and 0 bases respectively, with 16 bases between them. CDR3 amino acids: CATELRGSSYNEQFF. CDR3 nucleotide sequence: TGTGCCACCGAGCTTAGGGGGAGCTCCTACAATGAGCAGTTCTTC.

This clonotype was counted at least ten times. The CDR3 DNA sequence: TGTGCCAGCAGTTTCCCGCCCCAAGAGACCCAGTACTTC. It yields the protein CASSFPPQETQYF. The rearrangement joins TRBV12-3 or TRBV12-4 to TRBJ2-5; D call uncertain. The germline V and J ends were trimmed by 3 bases and 1 base, with 6 bases remaining between them. CDR3 length equals 13 residues.

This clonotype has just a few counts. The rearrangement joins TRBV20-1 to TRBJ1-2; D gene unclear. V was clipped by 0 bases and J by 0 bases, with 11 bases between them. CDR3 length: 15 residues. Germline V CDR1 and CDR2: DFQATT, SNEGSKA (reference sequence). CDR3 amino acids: CSAREIPEANYGYTF. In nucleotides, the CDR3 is TGCAGTGCTAGAGAAATTCCCGAAGCTAACTATGGCTACACCTTC.

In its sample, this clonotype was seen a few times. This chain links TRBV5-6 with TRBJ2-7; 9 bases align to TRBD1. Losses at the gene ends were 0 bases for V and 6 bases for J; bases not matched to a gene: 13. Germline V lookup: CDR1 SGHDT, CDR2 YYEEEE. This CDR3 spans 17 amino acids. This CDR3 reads CASSLALSGQGAPEQYF. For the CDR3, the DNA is TGTGCCAGCAGCTTGGCCCTATCGGGACAGGGAGCGCCCGAGCAGTACTTC.

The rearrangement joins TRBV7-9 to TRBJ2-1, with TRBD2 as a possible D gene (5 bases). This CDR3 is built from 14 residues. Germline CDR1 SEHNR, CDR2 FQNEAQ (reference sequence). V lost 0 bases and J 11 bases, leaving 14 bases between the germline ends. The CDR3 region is CASSLAGSSHKQFF. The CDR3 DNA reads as TGTGCCAGCAGCTTAGCTGGTTCTAGCCATAAGCAGTTCTTC.

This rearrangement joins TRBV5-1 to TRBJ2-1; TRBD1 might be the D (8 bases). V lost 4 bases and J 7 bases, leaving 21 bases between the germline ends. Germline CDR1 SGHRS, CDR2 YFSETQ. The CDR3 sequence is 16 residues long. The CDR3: CASSSGQGAGTNEQFF. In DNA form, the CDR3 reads TGCGCCAGCAGCAGTGGACAGGGAGCGGGAACGAATGAGCAGTTCTTC.

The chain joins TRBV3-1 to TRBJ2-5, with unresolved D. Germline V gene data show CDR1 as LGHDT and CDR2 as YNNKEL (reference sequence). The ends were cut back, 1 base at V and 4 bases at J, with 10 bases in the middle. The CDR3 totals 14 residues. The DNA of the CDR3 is TGTGCCAGCAGCCAAGCGGTCGACCCAGAGACCCAGTACTTC. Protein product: CASSQAVDPETQYF.

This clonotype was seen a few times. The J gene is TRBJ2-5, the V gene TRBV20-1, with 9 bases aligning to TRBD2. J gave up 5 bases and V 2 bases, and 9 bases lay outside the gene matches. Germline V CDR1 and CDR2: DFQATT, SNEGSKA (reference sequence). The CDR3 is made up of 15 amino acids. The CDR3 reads CSARSLAGRVETQYF. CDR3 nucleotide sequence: TGCAGTGCTAGAAGCCTAGCGGGAAGGGTGGAGACCCAGTACTTC.

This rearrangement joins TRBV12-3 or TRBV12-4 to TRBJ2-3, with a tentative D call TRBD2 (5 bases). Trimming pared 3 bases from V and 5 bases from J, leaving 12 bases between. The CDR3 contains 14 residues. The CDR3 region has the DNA TGTGCCAGCAGTTTTCGCACTAGGAGAGATACGCAGTATTTT. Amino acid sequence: CASSFRTRRDTQYF.

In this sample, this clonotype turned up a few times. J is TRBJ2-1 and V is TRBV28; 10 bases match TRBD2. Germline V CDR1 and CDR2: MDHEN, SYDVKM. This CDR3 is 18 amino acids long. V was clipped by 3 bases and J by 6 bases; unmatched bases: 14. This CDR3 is CASSFPTLSGRSGNEQFF. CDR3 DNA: TGTGCCAGCAGTTTCCCGACCCTTAGCGGGAGGTCGGGCAATGAGCAGTTCTTC.

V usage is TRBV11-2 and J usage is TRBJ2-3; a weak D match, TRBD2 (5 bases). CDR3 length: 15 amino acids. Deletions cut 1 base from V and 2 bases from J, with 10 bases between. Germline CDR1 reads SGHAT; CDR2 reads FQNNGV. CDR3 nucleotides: TGTGCCAGCAGCTTAGGGGAGAAGGACACAGATACGCAGTATTTT. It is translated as CASSLGEKDTDTQYF.

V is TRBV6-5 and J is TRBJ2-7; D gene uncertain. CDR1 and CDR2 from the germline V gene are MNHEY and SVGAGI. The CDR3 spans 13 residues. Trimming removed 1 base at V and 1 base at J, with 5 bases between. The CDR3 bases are TGTGCCAGCAGTTACTGGCCTTCCTACGAGCAGTACTTC. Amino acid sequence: CASSYWPSYEQYF.

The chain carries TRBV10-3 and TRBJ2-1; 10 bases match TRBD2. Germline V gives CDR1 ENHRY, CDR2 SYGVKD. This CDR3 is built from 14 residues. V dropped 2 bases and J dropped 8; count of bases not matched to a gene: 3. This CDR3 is CAISEASGGYEQFF. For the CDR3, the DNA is TGTGCCATCAGTGAGGCTAGCGGGGGCTATGAGCAGTTCTTC.

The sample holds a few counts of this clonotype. The CDR3 protein is CASSGQGANEQYF. CDR3 coding DNA: TGTGCCAGCAGCGGACAGGGGGCCAACGAGCAGTACTTC. V gene TRBV6-1 combines with J gene TRBJ2-7, with 11 nucleotides matching TRBD1. Germline loops: CDR1 MNHNS, CDR2 SASEGT. The CDR3 is 13 residues long. V trimming: 6 bases; J trimming: 5 bases; junction bases outside the gene matches: 3.

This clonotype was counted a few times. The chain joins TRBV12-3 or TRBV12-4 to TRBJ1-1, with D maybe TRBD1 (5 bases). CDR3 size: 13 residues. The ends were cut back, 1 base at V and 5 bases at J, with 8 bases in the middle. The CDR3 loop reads CASSLVGVTEAFF. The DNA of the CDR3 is TGTGCCAGCAGTTTAGTAGGGGTGACTGAAGCTTTCTTT.

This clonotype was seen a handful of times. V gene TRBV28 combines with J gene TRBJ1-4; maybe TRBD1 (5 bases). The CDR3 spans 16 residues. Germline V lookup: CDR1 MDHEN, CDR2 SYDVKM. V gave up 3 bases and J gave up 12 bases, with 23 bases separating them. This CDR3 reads CASSLLSRVESAELFF. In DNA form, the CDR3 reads TGTGCCAGCAGTTTGCTTTCCAGGGTCGAATCGGCGGAACTGTTTTTT.

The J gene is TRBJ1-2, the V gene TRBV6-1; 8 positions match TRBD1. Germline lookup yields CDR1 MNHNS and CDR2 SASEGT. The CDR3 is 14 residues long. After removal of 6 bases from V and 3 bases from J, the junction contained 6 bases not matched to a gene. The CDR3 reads CASRDRTGYYGYTF. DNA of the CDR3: TGTGCCAGCAGAGACAGGACAGGGTACTATGGCTACACCTTC.

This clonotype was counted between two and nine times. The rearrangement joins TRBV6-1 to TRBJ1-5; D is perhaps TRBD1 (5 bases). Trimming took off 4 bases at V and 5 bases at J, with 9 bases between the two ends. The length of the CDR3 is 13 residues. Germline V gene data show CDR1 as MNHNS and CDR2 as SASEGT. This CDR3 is CASSVGRHQPQHF. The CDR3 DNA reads TGTGCCAGCAGTGTGGGACGGCATCAGCCCCAGCATTTT.

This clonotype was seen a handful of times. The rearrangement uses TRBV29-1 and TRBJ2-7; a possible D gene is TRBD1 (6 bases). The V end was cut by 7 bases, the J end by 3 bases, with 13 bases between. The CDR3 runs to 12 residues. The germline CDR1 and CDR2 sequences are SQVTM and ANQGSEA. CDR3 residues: CSATTGRYEQYF. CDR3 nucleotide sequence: TGCAGCGCAACGACAGGACGCTACGAGCAGTACTTC.